This T cell receptor (beta chain) was found in a study of blood T cell repertoires in COVID-19. Study-wide context: T cells, B-cell-depleted T cells, or PBMCs supplied cDNA or gDNA.

Germline V gene lookup returns CDR1 SGHDN and CDR2 FVKESK. The V end lost 2 bases, the J end lost 6 bases, and 9 bases lay between the germline ends. The CDR3 loop spans 13 amino acids. Patients from Seattle were sampled longitudinally, starting during active infection. Authors' data handling: Estimates of nucleated cell counts were drawn from the amplification of reference gene primers. The repertoire was sequenced with immunoSEQ multiplex PCR; TCRdb's copy has only in-frame clones and lacks some. V, J and clone size are taken as reported in that table, and D and trimming were inferred from the DNA itself. The sample lists tens of thousands of clones; around 89% were seen once.

The sequenced sample was peripheral blood. The TCR was taken from a man aged 50 to 60 with COVID-19, enrolled during active disease. The genes are TRBV14 and TRBJ2-3; unclear D gene. CDR3 nucleotide sequence: TGTGCCAGCAGCCAAAGTCAGGCCGATACGCAGTATTTT. It codes for CASSQSQADTQYF.